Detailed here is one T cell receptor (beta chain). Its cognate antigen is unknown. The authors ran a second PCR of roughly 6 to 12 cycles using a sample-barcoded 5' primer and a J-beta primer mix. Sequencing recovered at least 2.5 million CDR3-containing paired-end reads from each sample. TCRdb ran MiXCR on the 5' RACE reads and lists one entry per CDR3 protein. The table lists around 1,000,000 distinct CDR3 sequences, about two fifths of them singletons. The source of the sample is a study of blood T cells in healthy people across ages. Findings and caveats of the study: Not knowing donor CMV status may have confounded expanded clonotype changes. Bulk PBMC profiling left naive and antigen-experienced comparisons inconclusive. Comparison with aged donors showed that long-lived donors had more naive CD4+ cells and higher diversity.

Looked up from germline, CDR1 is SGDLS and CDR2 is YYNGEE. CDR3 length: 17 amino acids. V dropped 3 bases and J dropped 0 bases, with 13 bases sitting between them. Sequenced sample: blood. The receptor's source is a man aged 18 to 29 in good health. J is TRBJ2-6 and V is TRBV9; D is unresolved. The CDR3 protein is CASSESKLPSGANVLTF. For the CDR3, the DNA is TGTGCCAGCAGCGAATCAAAACTCCCCTCTGGGGCCAACGTCCTGACTTTC.